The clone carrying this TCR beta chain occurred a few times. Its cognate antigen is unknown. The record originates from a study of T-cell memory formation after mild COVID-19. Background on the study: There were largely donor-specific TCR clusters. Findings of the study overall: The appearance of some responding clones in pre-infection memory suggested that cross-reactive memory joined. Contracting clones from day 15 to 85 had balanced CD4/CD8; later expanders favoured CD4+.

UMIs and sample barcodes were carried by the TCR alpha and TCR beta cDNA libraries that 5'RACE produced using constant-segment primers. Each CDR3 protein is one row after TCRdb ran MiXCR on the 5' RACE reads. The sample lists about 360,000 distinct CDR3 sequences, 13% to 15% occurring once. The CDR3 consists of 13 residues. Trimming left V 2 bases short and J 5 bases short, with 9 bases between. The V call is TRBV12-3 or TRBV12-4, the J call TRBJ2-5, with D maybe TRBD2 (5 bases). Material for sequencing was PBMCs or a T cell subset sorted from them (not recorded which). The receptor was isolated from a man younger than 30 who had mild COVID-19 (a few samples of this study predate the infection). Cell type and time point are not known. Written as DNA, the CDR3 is TGTGCCAGCAGTTTACGGTGGGAGGAGACCCAGTACTTC. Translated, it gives CASSLRWEETQYF.